The 11 T cell receptor beta chains below all came from one sample that was sequenced in a study of shared clonotypes between healthy human individuals. Method: immunoSEQ multiplex PCR; TCRdb's copy keeps in-frame clones and lacks some. The sample carries some 900,000 clones, around three quarters recorded once. The specimen was memory CD4+ T cells sorted from blood. Subset meaning: CD45RA-negative fraction. These receptor sequences come from a man in his late teens or twenties in good health.

V is TRBV19 and J is TRBJ2-2; D is unresolved. The V and J ends lost 6 bases and 5 bases respectively, with 10 bases between them. The CDR3 runs 13 residues. Germline V lookup: CDR1 LNHDA, CDR2 SQIVND (reference sequence). The CDR3 nucleotides read TGTGCCAGTAGCGAAACGTGGACCGGGGAGCTGTTTTTT. Protein: CASSETWTGELFF.

The chain employs TRBV6-5 and TRBJ2-1; D not certain. Germline-derived CDR1 and CDR2 are MNHEY and SVGAGI. CDR3 length: 13 amino acids. V was trimmed by 6 bases and J by 5 bases, leaving 11 bases between them. CDR3: CASSKQRNNEQFF. In DNA form, the CDR3 reads TGTGCCAGCAGCAAACAGAGAAACAATGAGCAGTTCTTC.

This chain connects TRBV5-4 to TRBJ2-1, with unresolved D. Germline V CDR1 and CDR2: SGHNT, YYREEE (reference sequence). The CDR3 has 12 residues. Deletions cut 3 bases from V and 3 bases from J, with 4 bases between. CDR3 protein: CASSWDYNEQFF. The CDR3 DNA sequence: TGTGCCAGCAGCTGGGACTACAATGAGCAGTTCTTC.

The V and J genes are TRBV20-1 and TRBJ2-1; D remains ambiguous. The CDR3 runs to 10 residues. Looked up from germline, CDR1 is DFQATT and CDR2 is SNEGSKA (reference sequence). V was clipped by 6 bases and J by 4 bases, with 4 bases between them. In DNA, the CDR3 is TGCAGTGCCGTATACAATGAGCAGTTCTTC. Its protein product is CSAVYNEQFF.

V and J are TRBV7-2 and TRBJ2-2; 10 nucleotides align to TRBD2. CDR1 and CDR2 (germline): SGHTA, FQGNSA. Trimming cost V 5 bases and J 8 bases; bases outside gene matches: 5. CDR3 size: 14 residues. The CDR3 nucleotides are TGTGCCAGCAGCCGGACTAGCGGTATGGGGGAGCTGTTTTTT. Translated, it gives CASSRTSGMGELFF.

The chain couples TRBV5-4 to TRBJ2-3; D is perhaps TRBD1 or TRBD2 (5 bases each). Trimming left V 2 bases short and J 10 bases short, with 20 bases between. Germline loops: CDR1 SGHNT, CDR2 YYREEE (reference sequence). The CDR3 runs to 15 residues. CDR3 DNA: TGTGCCAGCAGCTTACAGTTGGGGACCTCAGACGCGCAGTATTTT. Encoded protein: CASSLQLGTSDAQYF.

This chain uses TRBV2 with TRBJ2-3; perhaps TRBD2 as D (5 bases). The V gene lost 3 bases and the J gene lost 0 bases, with 10 bases spanning the gap. CDR3 size: 15 residues. CDR1 is SNHLY, CDR2 FYNNEI, per germline. The CDR3 is CASSDGSPSTDTQYF. The CDR3, as DNA: TGTGCCAGCAGTGATGGGAGTCCTAGCACAGATACGCAGTATTTT. The full variable domain, in which reference TRBV2 and TRBJ2-3 provide the parts outside the CDR3, is EPEVTQTPSHQVTQMGQEVILRCVPISNHLYFYWYRQILGQKVEFLVSFYNNEISEKSEIFDDQFSVERPDGSNFTLKIRSTKLEDSAMYFCASSDGSPSTDTQYFGPGTRLTVL.

DNA for the CDR3: TGTGCCAGCAAACTAGCGGGGGGGAACACAGATACGCAGTATTTT. Amino acids: CASKLAGGNTDTQYF. The chain carries TRBV2 and TRBJ2-3; 13 positions agree with TRBD2. The germline V gene has CDR1 SNHLY and CDR2 FYNNEI. The V gene end was trimmed by 7 bases and the J gene end by 2 bases; junction bases not matched to a gene: 3. The CDR3 totals 15 residues.

CDR3 sequence (DNA): TGTGCCTGGAGTTTCGGAGGGGAGCAGTTCTTC. The encoded protein is CAWSFGGEQFF. V and J are TRBV30 and TRBJ2-1, with D possibly TRBD2 on 6 matching bases. Trimming pared 2 bases from V and 10 bases from J, leaving 9 bases between. Germline-derived CDR1 and CDR2 are GTSNPN and SVGIG (reference sequence). This CDR3 has 11 residues.

The count of this clone is one. This sequence joins TRBV11-3 and TRBJ1-2; D remains unclear. The CDR3 consists of 14 residues. V lost 1 base and J 0 bases, leaving 6 bases between the germline ends. Germline V CDR1 and CDR2: SGHNT, YENEEA. CDR3 protein: CASSLVMANYGYTF. The CDR3 region has the DNA TGTGCCAGCAGCTTAGTGATGGCTAACTATGGCTACACCTTC.

The chain carries TRBV6-6 and TRBJ2-7; 10 bases fit TRBD2. Trimming took 5 bases from V and 2 from J; bases not matched to a gene: 6. This CDR3 comprises 15 residues. Germline V gene lookup returns CDR1 MNHNY and CDR2 SVGAGI (reference sequence). CDR3 nucleotide sequence: TGTGCCAGCAGTATTACTAGCGGGAAAACCTACGAGCAGTACTTC. Its protein is CASSITSGKTYEQYF.